The source of this T cell receptor (beta chain) is a study of T cells in Graves' hyperthyroidism and ophthalmopathy. The investigators amplified TCR beta CDR3 regions from RNA transcripts. With the HTBI primer set, the TCR CDR3 went through a first round of RT-PCR. Each CDR3 protein is one row after TCRdb ran MiXCR on the multiplex PCR reads. The repertoire holds about 420,000 distinct CDR3 sequences, with 15% to 18% as singletons. This clonotype showed up many times. Its matching antigen is unknown. Germline loops: CDR1 SGHVS, CDR2 FNYEAQ. The CDR3 sequence is 14 residues long. V lost 0 bases and J lost 5, with 10 bases in between. Findings of the study overall: For ophthalmopathy, model prediction preceded onset by a median around six months.

Graves' hyperthyroidism was deemed stable absent ophthalmopathy progression within 18 months. Patients were excluded because of uncontrolled infection, other autoimmune disease, pregnancy or lactation. The sequenced material came from blood. The sequence came from a young woman with Graves' hyperthyroidism. This chain uses TRBV7-6 with TRBJ2-5; a weak D match, TRBD2 (7 bases). The CDR3 sequence is CASSLAGGPETQYF. The CDR3 DNA sequence: TGTGCCAGCAGCTTAGCGGGGGGGCCGGAGACCCAGTACTTC.